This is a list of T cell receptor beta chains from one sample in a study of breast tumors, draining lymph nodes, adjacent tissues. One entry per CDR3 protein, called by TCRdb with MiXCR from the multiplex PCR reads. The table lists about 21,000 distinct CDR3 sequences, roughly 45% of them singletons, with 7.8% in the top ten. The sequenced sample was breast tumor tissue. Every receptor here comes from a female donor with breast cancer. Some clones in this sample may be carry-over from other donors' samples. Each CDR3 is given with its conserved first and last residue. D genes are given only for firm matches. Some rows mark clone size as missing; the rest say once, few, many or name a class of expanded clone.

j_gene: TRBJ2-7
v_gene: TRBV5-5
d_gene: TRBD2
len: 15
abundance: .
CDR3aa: CASSLGTSGRHEQYF
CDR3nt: TGTGCCAGCAGCTTGGGGACTAGCGGGAGGCACGAGCAGTACTTC

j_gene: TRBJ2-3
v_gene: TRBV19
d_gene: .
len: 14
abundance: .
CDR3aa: CASRSEGFYNEQYF
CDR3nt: TGTGCCAGCCGAAGTGAAGGGTTCTACAATGAGCAGTATTTT

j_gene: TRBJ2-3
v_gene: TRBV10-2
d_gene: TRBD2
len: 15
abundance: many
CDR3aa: CASRPSGRAADTQYF
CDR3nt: TGCGCCAGCAGACCTAGCGGGAGGGCCGCAGATACGCAGTATTTT

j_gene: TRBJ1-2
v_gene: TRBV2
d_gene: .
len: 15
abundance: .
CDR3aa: CATGEQGPIIYGYTF
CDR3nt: TGTGCCACCGGGGAGCAGGGCCCAATCATATATGGCTACACCTTC

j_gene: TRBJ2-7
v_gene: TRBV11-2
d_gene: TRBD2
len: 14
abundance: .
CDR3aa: CASSPSTSAYEQYF
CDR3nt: TGTGCCAGCAGCCCTTCGACTAGCGCCTACGAGCAGTACTTC

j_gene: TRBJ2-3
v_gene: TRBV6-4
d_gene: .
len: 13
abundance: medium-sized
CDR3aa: CASSGGSTDTQYF
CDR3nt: TGTGCCAGCAGTGGCGGGAGCACAGATACGCAGTATTTT

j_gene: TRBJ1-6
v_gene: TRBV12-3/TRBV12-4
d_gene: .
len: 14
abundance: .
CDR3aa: CASRRDVYNSPLHF
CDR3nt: TGTGCCAGCAGACGGGACGTCTATAATTCACCCCTCCACTTT

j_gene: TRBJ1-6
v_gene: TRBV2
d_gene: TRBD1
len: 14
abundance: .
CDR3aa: CASSGTGRNSPLHF
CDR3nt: TGTGCCAGCAGCGGGACAGGGCGTAATTCACCCCTCCACTTT

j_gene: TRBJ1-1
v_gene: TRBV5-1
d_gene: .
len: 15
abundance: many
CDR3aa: CASSLEAAVNTEAFF
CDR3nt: TGCGCCAGCAGCTTGGAGGCGGCCGTGAACACTGAAGCTTTCTTT

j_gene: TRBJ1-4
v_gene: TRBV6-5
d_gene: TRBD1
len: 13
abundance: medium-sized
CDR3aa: CASGVRGGEKLFF
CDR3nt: TGTGCCAGCGGTGTCAGGGGGGGTGAAAAACTGTTTTTT

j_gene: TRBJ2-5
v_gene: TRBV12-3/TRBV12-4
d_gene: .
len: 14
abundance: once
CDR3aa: CASRLGAGGETQYF
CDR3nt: TGTGCCAGCAGGCTGGGGGCAGGGGGGGAGACCCAGTACTTC

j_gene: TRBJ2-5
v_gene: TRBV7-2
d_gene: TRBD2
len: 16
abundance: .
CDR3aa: CASSLGGLAASETQYF
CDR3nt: TGTGCCAGCAGCTTAGGGGGACTAGCGGCATCAGAGACCCAGTACTTC

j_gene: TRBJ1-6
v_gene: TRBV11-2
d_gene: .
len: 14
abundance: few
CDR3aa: CASSFSGDTSPLHF
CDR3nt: TGTGCCAGCAGCTTTTCAGGGGATACCTCACCCCTCCACTTT